The 9 T cell receptor beta chains in this list originate from one sample, sequenced in a study of brain T cells in children with intractable seizures (dated by TCRdb to 2020 to 2022). The time point label for this specimen denotes: blood from clinic visit 5 months post-surgery; TSC patient then seizure free. The library was produced with the immunoSEQ multiplex PCR assay. In TCRdb, the immuneACCESS table is reduced to in-frame sequences with V and J assigned. These tables do not hold every clone; where another copy was compared, an unresolved V gene accounts for under half, and the others remain unexplained. The sample yields 340,000 or so clones; roughly 93% were counted once. About 5.8% of the sample goes to the ten largest clones. The sequenced sample was peripheral blood, obtained less than 6 months after surgery. The source is a boy in the first two years of life with tuberous sclerosis and intractable seizures.

The chain carries TRBV7-2 and TRBJ1-6; no firm D call. V was clipped by 2 bases and J by 9 bases, with 17 bases between them. Germline V gives CDR1 SGHTA, CDR2 FQGNSA. The CDR3 length is 16 residues. The CDR3 loop reads CASSLWSYEVGSPLHF. The CDR3 DNA reads as TGTGCCAGCAGCTTATGGTCGTATGAGGTTGGTTCACCCCTCCACTTT.

The chain links TRBV20-1 to TRBJ2-3; 7 bases are shared with TRBD2. V was clipped by 3 bases and J by 2 bases; unmatched bases: 5. The CDR3 loop spans 14 amino acids. Germline CDR1 reads DFQATT; CDR2 reads SNEGSKA (reference sequence). The CDR3 DNA sequence: TGCAGTGCTAGTAGTGCGGGAGTCACAGATACGCAGTATTTT. Its translation is CSASSAGVTDTQYF.

The rearrangement links TRBV5-1 to TRBJ1-1; D remains unclear. CDR1 is SGHRS and CDR2 is YFSETQ in the germline V gene. The CDR3 is 14 residues long. With 4 bases removed from V and 4 bases from J, the gap between germline ends came to 14 bases. CDR3 protein: CASSLLGPSTEAFF. CDR3 bases: TGCGCCAGCAGCCTACTTGGACCGAGCACTGAAGCTTTCTTT.

The chain combines TRBV10-3 with TRBJ1-2; a weak D match, TRBD1 (6 bases). Germline CDR1 and CDR2: ENHRY and SYGVKD. The CDR3 sequence is 17 residues long. The V end lost 3 bases, the J end lost 4 bases, and 21 bases lay between the germline ends. CDR3 DNA: TGTGCCATCAGTGACGAGGGCAGGGGCGCCCGCCTCTATGGCTACACCTTC. Translating gives CAISDEGRGARLYGYTF.

J is TRBJ2-5 and V is TRBV2, with no clear D. V was trimmed by 6 bases and J by 3 bases, leaving 14 bases between them. The CDR3 covers 14 residues. Germline V lookup: CDR1 SNHLY, CDR2 FYNNEI. The CDR3 loop reads CASRSRPTEETQYF. The CDR3 bases are TGTGCCAGCAGGTCAAGACCCACAGAAGAGACCCAGTACTTC.

The chain links TRBV5-6 to TRBJ2-1; unclear D gene. With 1 base removed from V and 5 bases from J, the gap between germline ends came to 10 bases. The length of the CDR3 is 14 residues. Germline CDR1 and CDR2: SGHDT and YYEEEE. The CDR3: CASSLIGRNNEQFF. DNA of the CDR3: TGTGCCAGCAGCTTGATTGGCAGGAACAATGAGCAGTTCTTC.

The sample holds a few counts of this clone. This chain joins TRBV24-1 and TRBJ1-2; no clear D gene. The CDR3 runs 12 residues. Between the trimmed V and J ends, which lost 3 bases and 7 bases, there was a span of 8 bases. Germline CDR1 KGHDR, CDR2 SFDVKD. CDR3 sequence (DNA): TGTGCCACCAGTGATAGGGCTGGTGGCTACACCTTC. Its protein product is CATSDRAGGYTF.

The chain couples TRBV6-5 to TRBJ2-7; 8 positions agree with TRBD1. Germline loops: CDR1 MNHEY, CDR2 SVGAGI. The V segment lost 5 bases and the J segment 4 bases; nucleotides outside the gene matches: 10. The CDR3 covers 15 residues. CDR3 in DNA: TGTGCCAGCAGTCAGAGGACAGGGTGGGGGTACGAGCAGTACTTC. It encodes CASSQRTGWGYEQYF.

The rearrangement joins TRBV7-9 to TRBJ2-5, with 11 bases fitting TRBD1. CDR3 size: 14 residues. V trimming: 10 bases; J trimming: 1 base; junction bases outside the gene matches: 5. In germline, CDR1 is SEHNR, CDR2 FQNEAQ (reference sequence). The CDR3 protein is CATTGTGGQETQYF. CDR3 bases: TGTGCCACAACCGGGACAGGGGGCCAAGAGACCCAGTACTTC. The full variable domain, with the rest looked up from reference TRBV7-9 and TRBJ2-5, is DTGVSQNPRHKITKRGQNVTFRCDPISEHNRLYWYRQTLGQGPEFLTYFQNEAQLEKSRLLSDRFSAERPKGSFSTLEIQRTEQGDSAMYLCATTGTGGQETQYFGPGTRLLVL.